The clone carrying this T cell receptor (beta chain) has only a few counts. Its antigen is currently unknown. This sample stems from a study of beta chain features in type 1 diabetes. Notes on the study in general: In all four CD4+ subsets, TCRB CDR3 length was significantly, moderately reduced in type 1 diabetes. TCRB rearrangement may or may not be influenced by HLA type; here this remained unresolved.

V was pared by 1 base and J by 4 bases, with 7 bases of the junction left unmatched. The CDR3 consists of 15 residues. Germline-derived CDR1 and CDR2 are SGDLS and YYNGEE. Every bit of the isolated RNA underwent reverse transcription, so sequencing read expressed TCRB transcripts. Data came from immunoSEQ multiplex PCR; TCRdb stores just in-frame clones and leaves some out. Here the sample spans a few hundred thousand clones, 13% being singletons. Stem cell-like memory, regulatory, central memory and naive CD4+ cells were sorted via CD45RO/CCR7/CD25/CD127/CD95/CD27. Purity exceeding 95% was reached by all sorted populations.

The chain combines TRBV9 with TRBJ2-5, with 7 bases identical to TRBD2. The sequenced material came from naive CD4+ T cells from blood. The TCR originated in a woman younger than 30 with type 1 diabetes. The CDR3 reads CASSVSQAGVETQYF. CDR3 nucleotide sequence: TGTGCCAGCAGCGTAAGTCAGGCGGGAGTAGAGACCCAGTACTTC.